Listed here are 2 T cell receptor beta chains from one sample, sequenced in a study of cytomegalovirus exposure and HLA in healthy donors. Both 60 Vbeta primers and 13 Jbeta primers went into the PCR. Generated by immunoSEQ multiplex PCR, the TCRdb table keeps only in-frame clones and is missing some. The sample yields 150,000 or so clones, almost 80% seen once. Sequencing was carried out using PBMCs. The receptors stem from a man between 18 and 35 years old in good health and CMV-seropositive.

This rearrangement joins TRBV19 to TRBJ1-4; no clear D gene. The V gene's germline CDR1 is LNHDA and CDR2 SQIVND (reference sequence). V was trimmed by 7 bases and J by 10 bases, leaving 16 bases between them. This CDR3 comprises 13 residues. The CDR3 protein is CASNSQTGGKLFF. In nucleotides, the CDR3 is TGTGCCAGTAATAGCCAGACTGGAGGAAAACTGTTTTTT.

CDR3 DNA sequence: TGTGCCAGCAGCTTAGAGGGCGGTCGTCTACCTCAGGGGTCCGGAAAACTGTTTTTT. This translates into CASSLEGGRLPQGSGKLFF. The chain uses TRBV7-8 and TRBJ1-4; perhaps TRBD1 as D (6 bases). From germline, CDR1 is SGHVS and CDR2 FQNEAQ. This CDR3 has 19 residues. V lost 1 base and J lost 10, with 28 bases in between. Together with reference TRBV7-8 and TRBJ1-4, the CDR3 gives the full variable domain: GAGVSQSPRYKVAKRGQDVALRCDPISGHVSLFWYQQALGQGPEFLTYFQNEAQLDKSGLPSDRFFAERPEGSVSTLKIQRTQQEDSAVYLCASSLEGGRLPQGSGKLFFGSGTQLSVL.